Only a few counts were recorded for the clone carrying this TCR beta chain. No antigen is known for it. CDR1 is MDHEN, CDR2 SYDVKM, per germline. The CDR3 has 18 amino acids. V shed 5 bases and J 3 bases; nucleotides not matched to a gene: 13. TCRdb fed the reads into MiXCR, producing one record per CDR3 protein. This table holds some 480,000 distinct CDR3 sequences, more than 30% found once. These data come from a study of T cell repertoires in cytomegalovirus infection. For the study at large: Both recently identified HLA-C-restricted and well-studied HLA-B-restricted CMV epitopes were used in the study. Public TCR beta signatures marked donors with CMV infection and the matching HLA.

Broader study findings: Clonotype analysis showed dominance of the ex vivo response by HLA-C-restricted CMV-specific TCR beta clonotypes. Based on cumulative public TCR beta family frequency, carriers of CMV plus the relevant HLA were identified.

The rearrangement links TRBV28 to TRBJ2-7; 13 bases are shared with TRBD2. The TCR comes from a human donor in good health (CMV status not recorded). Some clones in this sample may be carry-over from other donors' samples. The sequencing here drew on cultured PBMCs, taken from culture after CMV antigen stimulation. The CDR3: CASSTIGTSGNPHYEQYF. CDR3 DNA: TGTGCCAGCAGTACTATTGGGACTAGCGGGAACCCCCACTACGAGCAGTACTTC.